These 3 T cell receptor beta chains came from one sample sequenced in a study of T cell responses to AZD1222 COVID-19 vaccine. Clones were read by immunoSEQ multiplex PCR, and TCRdb kept only the in-frame ones, dropping some. The top ten clones hold approximately 18% of a sample with 95,000 to 110,000 clones, approximately 90% of them seen once. Source: peripheral blood, taken on day 0 of AZD1222 vaccination. The receptors here all came from an adult in good health.

CDR3 bases: TGTGCCAGCAGTCCATCCTACGAGCAGTACTTC. Translating it yields CASSPSYEQYF. The V gene is TRBV6-5, the J gene TRBJ2-7; D is undetermined. Germline V lookup: CDR1 MNHEY, CDR2 SVGAGI. This CDR3 spans 11 amino acids. The germline V and J ends were trimmed by 5 bases and 1 base, with 3 bases remaining between them.

This clone was detected only a few times. V gene TRBV5-1 combines with J gene TRBJ1-2; D unclear. V lost 1 base and J 3 bases, leaving 13 bases between the germline ends. CDR1 SGHRS and CDR2 YFSETQ come from the germline V gene. The CDR3 has 15 amino acids. CDR3 residues: CASSLIPAGDYGYTF. The DNA of the CDR3 is TGCGCCAGCAGCTTGATACCCGCGGGTGACTATGGCTACACCTTC. Combining the CDR3 with reference TRBV5-1 and TRBJ1-2 gives the whole variable domain KAGVTQTPRYLIKTRGQQVTLSCSPISGHRSVSWYQQTPGQGLQFLFEYFSETQRNKGNFPGRFSGRQFSNSRSEMNVSTLELGDSALYLCASSLIPAGDYGYTFGSGTRLTVV.

The chain joins TRBV15 to TRBJ1-5; the D is unclear. The CDR3 is 15 amino acids. Trimming cost V 0 bases and J 9 bases, with 15 bases left between them. Germline V gene lookup returns CDR1 LNHNV and CDR2 YYDKDF (reference sequence). In DNA, the CDR3 is TGTGCCACCAGCAGAGATCGGGCAGCCCCGGTGCCCCAGCATTTT. As protein: CATSRDRAAPVPQHF.